This TCR beta chain was recorded in a study of T-cell memory formation after mild COVID-19. Study at large: Largely, TCR clusters stayed within a single donor.

This clonotype came up a few times. Its matching antigen is unknown. Study-wide findings and caveats: Among clones contracting day 15 to 85, CD4/CD8 was balanced, whereas later expanders leaned CD4+. Mainly in CM and EM were contracting CD4+ clones; CD8+ were in EMRA. Whether second-wave clones peaking at day 37 were SARS-CoV-2 specific went unconfirmed.

TCRdb reprocessed the 5' RACE reads via MiXCR and lists one record per CDR3 protein. In the table there are about 350,000 distinct CDR3 sequences, 13% to 15% of which are singletons. Sample: PBMCs or a T cell subset sorted from them (not recorded which). The clonotype was recovered from a man younger than 35 who had mild COVID-19 (a few samples of this study predate the infection). Cell type and time point are not known.

CDR3 region: CASSSGDRDEKLFF. CDR3 sequence (DNA): TGTGCCAGCAGCTCAGGGGACAGGGACGAAAAACTGTTTTTT. This chain connects TRBV7-9 to TRBJ1-4; TRBD1 aligns across 9 bases. The CDR3 consists of 14 residues. Per germline, CDR1 SEHNR and CDR2 FQNEAQ (reference sequence). V shed 4 bases and J 8 bases; nucleotides not matched to a gene: 5.